These T cell receptor beta chains were read from a single sample in a study of vaccination and CD4 T cells after COVID-19. Which antigens these TCRs recognize remains unknown. TCRdb re-called the PCR reads with MiXCR, one entry per CDR3 protein. The sample lists 6,500 or so distinct CDR3 sequences, roughly three fifths occurring once. Sequencing was carried out using CD4+ T cells from blood, cultured in vitro. The receptors here all came from a human donor in good health. Both conserved end residues are part of each CDR3. A D gene is named only where the DNA matches it firmly. The size of a clone is reported for some rows only, either as once, few or many, or as a class for expanded clones.

j_call clone_size d_call v_call cdr3_aa cdr3_nt
TRBJ1-1 - - TRBV6-5 CASSYSITGSVLGTEAFF TGTGCCAGCAGTTACTCGATAACAGGGTCGGTATTAGGCACTGAAGCTTTCTTT
TRBJ1-6 - - TRBV7-2 CASSRRPITGFVPNSPLHF TGTGCCAGCAGCCGAAGGCCCATAACAGGGTTTGTCCCCAATTCACCCCTCCACTTT
TRBJ2-7 few TRBD1 TRBV6-5 CASSYVTPGTGPYEQYF TGTGCCAGCAGTTACGTGACTCCCGGGACAGGGCCCTACGAGCAGTACTTC
TRBJ2-3 once TRBD2 TRBV2 CANSGASTDTQYF TGTGCCAACAGCGGGGCTAGCACAGATACGCAGTATTTT
TRBJ1-1 few - TRBV20-1 CSASGRVAEAFF TGCAGTGCTAGCGGCAGGGTAGCTGAAGCTTTCTTT
TRBJ2-3 few - TRBV7-9 CASSLGQLTQYF TGTGCCAGCAGCCTCGGACAGTTAACGCAGTATTTT
TRBJ2-5 - TRBD2 TRBV6-5 CASSYSGFGGAREETQYF TGTGCCAGCAGTTACTCCGGTTTCGGGGGGGCACGTGAGGAGACCCAGTACTTC
TRBJ2-2 - - TRBV6-1 CASSVGGWTGELFF TGTGCCAGCAGTGTTGGGGGGTGGACCGGGGAGCTGTTTTTT
TRBJ2-1 once - TRBV30 CAWRMRENEQFF TGTGCCTGGAGAATGAGGGAGAATGAGCAGTTCTTC
TRBJ2-7 - TRBD2 TRBV6-2/TRBV6-3 CASSIASGNEQYF TGTGCCAGCAGTATCGCTAGCGGGAACGAGCAGTACTTC
TRBJ2-7 - TRBD1 TRBV7-2 CASSLVAGQGSYEQYF TGTGCCAGCAGCTTAGTTGCCGGACAGGGGTCCTACGAGCAGTACTTC
TRBJ1-2 - - TRBV5-1 CASSISGTNGGYTF TGCGCCAGCAGCATCTCCGGGACGAATGGTGGCTACACCTTC
TRBJ2-1 - - TRBV10-3 CAISELGYNEQFF TGTGCCATCAGTGAACTAGGTTACAATGAGCAGTTCTTC
TRBJ2-2 few - TRBV28 CASSTRGGDVGELFF TGTGCCAGCAGTACCCGCGGCGGGGACGTCGGGGAGCTGTTTTTT
TRBJ2-2 - - TRBV19 CASRTGNTGELFF TGTGCCAGTAGGACAGGGAACACCGGGGAGCTGTTTTTT
TRBJ1-2 few - TRBV25-1 CASSDQPGYGYTF TGTGCCAGCAGTGATCAACCTGGATATGGCTACACCTTC
TRBJ2-1 few - TRBV19 CASSIPLLTTSYNEQFF TGTGCCAGTAGTATCCCCCTTTTGACTACCTCCTACAATGAGCAGTTCTTC
TRBJ2-1 once - TRBV11-1 CASTGYNEQFF TGTGCCAGCACTGGGTACAATGAGCAGTTCTTC
TRBJ1-1 - - TRBV4-1 CASSQDDSRNTEAFF TGCGCCAGCAGCCAAGATGACTCCCGGAACACTGAAGCTTTCTTT
TRBJ2-1 - TRBD2 TRBV11-3 CASSLGLAGPWDNEQFF TGTGCCAGCAGCTTAGGACTAGCGGGACCCTGGGACAATGAGCAGTTCTTC
TRBJ1-2 once - TRBV19 CASNARPWEGYGYTF TGTGCCAGTAATGCCCGGCCCTGGGAGGGCTATGGCTACACCTTC
TRBJ2-3 - - TRBV6-1 CASRPQGSGADTQYF TGTGCCAGCAGACCCCAGGGAAGTGGCGCAGATACGCAGTATTTT
TRBJ1-2 - - TRBV12-3/TRBV12-4 CASSSWGRDYGYTF TGTGCCAGCAGTTCTTGGGGGCGGGACTATGGCTACACCTTC
TRBJ2-3 - - TRBV6-1 CASSPGTGTDTQYF TGTGCCAGCAGTCCAGGGACGGGCACAGATACGCAGTATTTT
TRBJ2-1 - - TRBV7-9 CASSLELVGSYNEQFF TGTGCCAGCAGCTTAGAGTTGGTGGGTTCCTACAATGAGCAGTTCTTC
TRBJ1-1 - - TRBV25-1 CASSGVGGGTEAFF TGTGCCAGCAGCGGGGTCGGCGGGGGGACTGAAGCTTTCTTT
TRBJ2-3 - - TRBV11-2 CASSLGGKDTQYF TGTGCCAGCAGCCTAGGTGGGAAAGATACGCAGTATTTT
TRBJ2-1 - - TRBV27 CASSLVGSYNEQFF TGTGCCAGCAGCCTGGTTGGCTCCTACAATGAGCAGTTCTTC
TRBJ1-5 few - TRBV7-9 CASAAGPPYSNQPQHF TGTGCCAGCGCGGCAGGGCCCCCCTATAGCAATCAGCCCCAGCATTTT
TRBJ2-2 once - TRBV5-4 CASSLSPSTGELFF TGTGCCAGCAGCTTGAGCCCTAGCACGGGGGAGCTGTTTTTT
TRBJ2-1 - TRBD1 TRBV7-2 CASSPRGQGANNEQFF TGTGCCAGCAGCCCAAGGGGGCAGGGGGCGAACAATGAGCAGTTCTTC
TRBJ1-1 - TRBD1 TRBV5-1 CASSLAGGNTEAFF TGCGCCAGCAGCTTGGCAGGGGGAAACACTGAAGCTTTCTTT
TRBJ1-1 - TRBD1 TRBV20-1 CSAQLSRGRVNTEAFF TGCAGTGCCCAACTCTCCAGGGGGCGCGTGAACACTGAAGCTTTCTTT
TRBJ2-1 - - TRBV7-2 CASSPLAGPNEQFF TGTGCCAGCAGCCCTCTGGCAGGCCCTAATGAGCAGTTCTTC
TRBJ2-1 few TRBD2 TRBV6-4 CASSPRPLAGGYNEQFF TGTGCCAGCAGTCCTCGCCCCCTAGCGGGAGGCTACAATGAGCAGTTCTTC
TRBJ2-2 - TRBD2 TRBV12-3/TRBV12-4 CASSSQRGGELFF TGTGCCAGCAGTTCACAGCGGGGCGGGGAGCTGTTTTTT
TRBJ1-2 few TRBD1 TRBV20-1 CSAPPSGQGFYGYTF TGCAGTGCTCCCCCCTCGGGACAGGGGTTCTATGGCTACACCTTC
TRBJ1-1 - - TRBV11-3 CASSLALNTEAFF TGTGCCAGCAGCTTAGCTTTGAACACTGAAGCTTTCTTT
TRBJ2-3 - TRBD1 TRBV7-2 CASSLWDRGLDTQYF TGTGCCAGCAGCTTATGGGACAGGGGGCTGGATACGCAGTATTTT
TRBJ1-1 - - TRBV7-2 CASSPWGTEAFF TGTGCCAGCAGCCCGTGGGGGACTGAAGCTTTCTTT
TRBJ2-7 - TRBD1 TRBV10-3 CAITPTGDEQYF TGTGCCATCACCCCGACAGGGGACGAGCAGTACTTC
TRBJ2-3 once TRBD2 TRBV2 CASKLGGGTDTQYF TGTGCCAGCAAACTGGGGGGGGGCACAGATACGCAGTATTTT
TRBJ1-3 - TRBD1 TRBV6-1 CASSAPGQGVSGNTIYF TGTGCCAGCAGCGCACCGGGACAGGGCGTTTCTGGAAACACCATATATTTT
TRBJ2-7 - - TRBV6-4 CASSVEGGTGVYEQYF TGTGCCAGCAGTGTGGAAGGGGGGACGGGCGTTTACGAGCAGTACTTC
TRBJ2-7 - - TRBV12-3/TRBV12-4 CASSLGLYEQYF TGTGCCAGCAGTTTAGGGTTATACGAGCAGTACTTC
TRBJ2-2 few - TRBV20-1 CSARVGNAGELFF TGCAGTGCTAGAGTGGGCAACGCCGGGGAGCTGTTTTTT
TRBJ1-6 - - TRBV27 CASSLDRSGNRSPLHF TGTGCCAGCAGTTTGGACCGCAGCGGGAATAGATCACCCCTCCACTTT
TRBJ1-5 - - TRBV20-1 CSAPGHSNQPQHF TGCAGTGCCCCGGGTCATAGCAATCAGCCCCAGCATTTT
TRBJ2-3 - TRBD2 TRBV7-2 CASSLRLAGDEDTQYF TGTGCCAGCAGCCTAAGACTAGCGGGAGATGAAGATACGCAGTATTTT
TRBJ2-2 few TRBD2 TRBV6-1 CASRRLAGGNTGELFF TGTGCCAGCAGGCGGCTAGCGGGGGGAAACACCGGGGAGCTGTTTTTT
TRBJ2-5 - - TRBV11-3 CASSLAPEQETQYF TGTGCCAGCAGCCTAGCCCCGGAACAAGAGACCCAGTACTTC
TRBJ1-4 - - TRBV20-1 CSARGTGNEKLFF TGCAGTGCTAGGGGGACTGGTAATGAAAAACTGTTTTTT
TRBJ2-5 few TRBD2 TRBV20-1 CSASVPLAGGLGETQYF TGCAGTGCTAGTGTCCCTCTAGCGGGAGGTTTAGGGGAGACCCAGTACTTC
TRBJ2-3 - - TRBV6-5 CASSYSNRLIPGSDTQYF TGTGCCAGCAGTTACTCGAATCGGCTAATCCCCGGGTCGGATACGCAGTATTTT
TRBJ2-1 - TRBD2 TRBV7-2 CASSSIGGTINEQFF TGTGCCAGCAGCTCTATCGGGGGGACTATCAATGAGCAGTTCTTC